This T cell receptor (beta chain) was captured in a study of human T cells and chemical hapten exposure. TCRdb fed the RACE reads into MiXCR, producing one record per CDR3 protein. The sample has around 70,000 distinct CDR3 sequences; 6% to 7% are singletons. This CDR3 is built from 15 residues. The V gene's germline CDR1 is MNHNS and CDR2 SASEGT. V shed 6 bases and J 4 bases; nucleotides not matched to a gene: 11. Sample time point: healthy volunteer bleed at 6 weeks. Blood, whole and unfractionated, served as the source for total RNA extraction. The chain is built from TRBV6-1 and TRBJ2-7; 8 nucleotides align to TRBD1. This clonotype was sampled from a female donor in good health. Some clones in this sample may be carry-over from other donors' samples. Material: whole blood. CDR3 in amino acids: CASSLLGQGQYEQYF. In DNA, the CDR3 is TGTGCCAGCAGCCTCTTAGGACAGGGACAATACGAGCAGTACTTC.